These 32 T cell receptor beta chains came from one sample sequenced in a study of T cells in Graves' hyperthyroidism and ophthalmopathy (dated by TCRdb to between 2018 and 2021). The receptor library was made with multiplex PCR. The run used an Illumina HiSeq 2000. The TCR beta CDR3 regions were amplified from RNA transcripts. For the first round of RT-PCR on the TCR CDR3, the HTBI primer set was used together with the Qiagen OneStep RT-PCR kit. TCRdb ran its own pipeline on the public reads, namely fastp trimming at Q25 and MiXCR clone calling, and kept in-frame beta chains. When rows share a CDR3 protein, they turn into one entry using the most common DNA and genes. The sample yields 300,000 to 450,000 distinct CDR3 sequences; roughly 15% were counted once. About 18% of the sample rests with the top ten. Input material: blood. Receptor source: a woman in her thirties with Graves' ophthalmopathy.

This clonotype appeared many times. The chain joins TRBV6-2 or TRBV6-3 to TRBJ2-4; D not certain. The CDR3 runs 15 residues. Looked up from germline, CDR1 is MNHEY and CDR2 is SVGEGT. Trimming pared 0 bases from V and 0 bases from J, leaving 6 bases between. This CDR3 is CASSYSTLAKNIQYF. The CDR3 nucleotides read TGTGCCAGCAGTTACTCGACCCTAGCCAAAAACATTCAGTACTTC.

This clonotype was counted ten times or more. V is TRBV6-1 and J is TRBJ2-3; 7 bases align to TRBD2. There are 16 residues in the CDR3. V gave up 6 bases and J gave up 2 bases; unmatched junction bases: 11. Germline V gene sequence: CDR1 MNHNS, CDR2 SASEGT. In DNA, the CDR3 is TGTGCCAGCAGCTACACGGGGACTACCCACACAGATACGCAGTATTTT. Protein sequence: CASSYTGTTHTDTQYF.

In this sample, this clonotype turned up many times. The rearrangement joins TRBV7-2 to TRBJ1-2, with D unresolved. V lost 1 base to trimming and J lost 0 bases, with 9 bases between them. The CDR3 covers 15 residues. The germline CDR1 and CDR2 sequences are SGHTA and FQGNSA. The CDR3 region is CASSLDGSANYGYTF. The CDR3, as DNA: TGTGCCAGCAGCTTAGATGGGTCAGCTAACTATGGCTACACCTTC.

This clonotype was seen ten or more times. This chain joins TRBV11-2 and TRBJ2-2; 8 nucleotides agree with TRBD2. The germline V gene encodes CDR1 SGHAT and CDR2 FQNNGV. This CDR3 has 16 residues. Trimming removed 1 base from V and 7 bases from J; junction bases left unmatched: 8. CDR3 region: CASSLGTSLGGGELFF. The CDR3 region has the DNA TGTGCCAGCAGCTTAGGGACTAGCCTCGGGGGCGGGGAGCTGTTTTTT.

This clonotype was found many times. This chain links TRBV6-1 with TRBJ2-5; possibly TRBD1 for D (5 bases). The V and J ends lost 1 base and 6 bases respectively, with 9 bases between them. In germline, CDR1 is MNHNS, CDR2 SASEGT. The CDR3 contains 13 residues. The CDR3 region has the DNA TGTGCCAGCAGTGAAGAGGGGTGGAAGACCCAGTACTTC. It yields the protein CASSEEGWKTQYF.

This clonotype was counted at least ten times. The chain joins TRBV6-5 to TRBJ2-1; D unclear. Germline assignment: CDR1 MNHEY and CDR2 SVGAGI. The V end lost 2 bases, the J end lost 0 bases, and 20 bases lay between the germline ends. The CDR3 is 19 amino acids. The CDR3 loop reads CASSYHRPSGRSSYNEQFF. The CDR3 region has the DNA TGTGCCAGCAGTTACCACCGACCTAGTGGCAGGAGCTCCTACAATGAGCAGTTCTTC.

This clonotype was recorded many times. V and J are TRBV11-2 and TRBJ1-1; weak D call: TRBD1 (5 bases). This CDR3 is 16 amino acids long. CDR1 is SGHAT, CDR2 FQNNGV, per germline. Trimming took 5 bases from V and 0 from J, leaving 16 bases between them. The DNA of the CDR3 is TGTGCCAGCAGCCGACCTACCGGGACGGTGAACACTGAAGCTTTCTTT. Translation gives CASSRPTGTVNTEAFF.

This chain joins TRBV2 and TRBJ2-3; 12 positions match TRBD2. CDR1 is SNHLY, CDR2 FYNNEI, per germline. The CDR3 sequence is 17 residues long. The V gene end was trimmed by 5 bases and the J gene end by 1 base; junction bases not matched to a gene: 7. CDR3 amino acids: CASSFSRTSGGTDTQYF. The CDR3 DNA is TGTGCCAGCAGTTTTTCTCGGACTAGCGGGGGCACAGATACGCAGTATTTT.

This clonotype was seen ten or more times. The V call is TRBV13, the J call TRBJ2-1; 9 bases are a match to TRBD1. Germline V lookup: CDR1 PRHDT, CDR2 FYEKMQ (reference sequence). V was clipped by 0 bases and J by 9 bases; unmatched bases: 9. This CDR3 is 16 amino acids long. CDR3 sequence: CASSLGRTGAYVEQFF. The DNA for the CDR3 is TGTGCCAGCAGCTTAGGCAGGACAGGGGCGTACGTTGAGCAGTTCTTC.

Ten or more counts support this clonotype. A junction end diverges from the germline sequence, so it may reflect a read error. The rearrangement links TRBV30 to TRBJ2-2; possibly TRBD1 or TRBD2 for D (5 bases each). This CDR3 spans 16 amino acids. Germline V gives CDR1 GTSNPN, CDR2 SVGIG (reference sequence). In nucleotides, the CDR3 is TGTGCCTGGAGTGTGTGGGGGAATCTGAACACCGGAGAGCTGTTTTTT. This gives the protein CAWSVWGNLNTGELFF.

The J gene is TRBJ2-1, the V gene TRBV6-2 or TRBV6-3; 14 bases are shared with TRBD2. The CDR3 covers 15 residues. Germline loops: CDR1 MNHEY, CDR2 SVGEGT. Losses at the gene ends were 5 bases for V and 8 bases for J; bases not matched to a gene: 5. CDR3 nucleotide sequence: TGTGCCAGCAGTGGACTAGCGGGGGGAGTATATGAGCAGTTCTTC. Its translation is CASSGLAGGVYEQFF.

This clonotype was counted ten times or more. The chain uses TRBV15 and TRBJ1-2; weak D call: TRBD1 (5 bases). CDR1 and CDR2 (germline): LNHNV, YYDKDF (reference sequence). The CDR3 loop spans 13 amino acids. Trimming cost V 3 bases and J 3 bases, with 8 bases left between them. The CDR3 DNA sequence: TGTGCCACCAGCAGGGGACGGGACTATGGCTACACCTTC. As protein: CATSRGRDYGYTF.

This clonotype was detected a few times. V gene TRBV5-1 combines with J gene TRBJ2-7, with 11 nucleotides matching TRBD1. CDR1 and CDR2 from the germline V gene are SGHRS and YFSETQ. The J segment lost 5 bases and the V segment lost 2 bases, leaving 9 bases of the junction unmatched. This CDR3 contains 16 residues. The CDR3 DNA follows: TGCGCCAGCAGCTTCTCCGGGACAGGGGGGTCTAACGAGCAGTACTTC. Amino acids: CASSFSGTGGSNEQYF.

This clonotype has ten or more counts. The rearrangement links TRBV27 to TRBJ1-1, with D possibly being TRBD1 (5 bases). Per the germline V gene, CDR1 is MNHEY and CDR2 is SMNVEV (reference sequence). The CDR3 runs 13 residues. Trimming removed 5 bases at V and 3 bases at J, with 10 bases between. CDR3 nucleotides: TGTGCCAGCAGTGACTCAGGGTACACTGAAGCTTTCTTT. This gives the protein CASSDSGYTEAFF.

This clonotype was recorded many times. V and J are TRBV6-1 and TRBJ1-3; D ambiguous. V shed 7 bases and J shed 4 bases, with 14 bases lying between them. Germline V gives CDR1 MNHNS, CDR2 SASEGT. The CDR3 spans 14 residues. The CDR3 bases are TGTGCCAGCAAGGTCGCCCTTGGAGGAAACACCATATATTTT. It yields the protein CASKVALGGNTIYF.

On this clonotype: No conserved phenylalanine or tryptophan is present at the end of the CDR3, so a read error is the likely explanation. This CDR3 is CASSVGGGSTEAFS. CDR3 nucleotide sequence: TGTGCCAGCAGCGTAGGGGGGGGTAGCACTGAAGCTTTCTCT. The chain combines TRBV9 with TRBJ1-1, with a possible D match to TRBD1 (5 bases). Per germline, CDR1 SGDLS and CDR2 YYNGEE. V lost 0 bases and J 4 bases, leaving 10 bases between the germline ends. This CDR3 comprises 14 residues.

This clonotype came up many times. The V gene is TRBV24-1, the J gene TRBJ1-5; D might be TRBD1 (5 bases). There are 16 residues in the CDR3. CDR1 and CDR2 (germline): KGHDR, SFDVKD. Deletions cut 2 bases from V and 4 bases from J, with 14 bases between. CDR3 nucleotide sequence: TGTGCCACCAGTGATTCACTAAGGCGGGGGAATCAGCCCCAGCATTTT. Amino acids: CATSDSLRRGNQPQHF.

In this sample, this clonotype turned up a few times. V and J are TRBV2 and TRBJ1-3; unclear D gene. V dropped 11 bases and J dropped 0 bases, with 14 bases sitting between them. The CDR3 contains 14 residues. Germline loops: CDR1 SNHLY, CDR2 FYNNEI. The CDR3 sequence is CAFARDSSGNTIYF. As DNA, the CDR3 is TGTGCCTTTGCCCGGGATTCCTCTGGAAACACCATATATTTT.

Many counts were recorded for this clonotype. The chain links TRBV2 to TRBJ2-5; possibly TRBD2 for D (6 bases). Per germline, CDR1 SNHLY and CDR2 FYNNEI. The germline V and J ends were trimmed by 8 bases and 5 bases, with 21 bases remaining between them. The CDR3 spans 15 residues. Here the CDR3 reads CASADPGGGSETQYF. The CDR3 bases are TGTGCCAGCGCGGACCCGGGTGGGGGGAGCGAGACCCAGTACTTC.

This clonotype was recorded many times. V and J are TRBV29-1 and TRBJ1-2, with TRBD1 matching 11 bases. This CDR3 contains 15 residues. Germline assignment: CDR1 SQVTM and CDR2 ANQGSEA. Losses at the gene ends were 3 bases for V and 4 bases for J; bases not matched to a gene: 7. The CDR3 loop is CSVEWPGQGVYGYTF. CDR3 bases: TGCAGCGTTGAGTGGCCGGGACAGGGGGTCTATGGCTACACCTTC.

This clonotype was counted many times. This sequence joins TRBV28 and TRBJ1-5, with 9 bases fitting TRBD1. Germline V gene sequence: CDR1 MDHEN, CDR2 SYDVKM. The junction had 4 bases not matched to a gene; V was cut back by 8 bases and J by 8 bases. The CDR3 extends over 12 amino acids. The CDR3 DNA reads as TGTGCCAGCGGACAGGGGTTGGAGCCCCAGCATTTT. Encoded protein: CASGQGLEPQHF.

This clonotype occurred many times. This chain joins TRBV6-2 or TRBV6-3 and TRBJ1-5, with no clear D. The CDR3 length is 14 residues. V was trimmed by 2 bases and J by 3 bases, leaving 8 bases between them. From germline, CDR1 is MNHEY and CDR2 SVGEGT. CDR3 in DNA: TGTGCCAGCAGTTACACGGTCACCAATCAGCCCCAGCATTTT. It encodes CASSYTVTNQPQHF.

This chain joins TRBV11-2 and TRBJ1-4, with D unresolved. The CDR3 consists of 15 residues. CDR1 and CDR2 from the germline V gene are SGHAT and FQNNGV. V shed 5 bases and J shed 4 bases, with 14 bases lying between them. The CDR3 nucleotides are TGTGCCAGCAGCCTTAGACCCGCAAGTAATGAAAAACTGTTTTTT. Translated: CASSLRPASNEKLFF.

This clonotype was observed many times. V is TRBV11-3 and J is TRBJ1-2; D not resolved. V dropped 5 bases and J dropped 3 bases, with 13 bases sitting between them. This CDR3 has 14 amino acids. Germline loops: CDR1 SGHNT, CDR2 YENEEA. CDR3 region: CASSQDGTHYGYTF. In DNA form, the CDR3 reads TGTGCCAGCAGCCAGGACGGCACCCACTATGGCTACACCTTC.

This clonotype was detected many times. This sequence joins TRBV6-1 and TRBJ1-3, with TRBD1 matching 8 bases. This CDR3 spans 15 amino acids. Germline V gene sequence: CDR1 MNHNS, CDR2 SASEGT. The V segment lost 4 bases and the J segment 0 bases; nucleotides outside the gene matches: 2. The CDR3 loop reads CASSATGGSGNTIYF. CDR3 bases: TGTGCCAGCAGTGCTACAGGGGGCTCTGGAAACACCATATATTTT.

This clonotype was observed at least ten times. CDR3 DNA: TGTGCCAGCCAATCCGACGGAAACATTCAGTACTTC. It yields the protein CASQSDGNIQYF. This chain joins TRBV28 and TRBJ2-4; D is uncertain. Germline lookup yields CDR1 MDHEN and CDR2 SYDVKM. Between the trimmed V and J ends, which lost 8 bases and 6 bases, there was a span of 11 bases. The CDR3 extends over 12 amino acids. The variable domain in full, completed from reference TRBV28 and TRBJ2-4, reads DVKVTQSSRYLVKRTGEKVFLECVQDMDHENMFWYRQDPGLGLRLIYFSYDVKMKEKGDIPEGYSVSREKKERFSLILESASTNQTSMYLCASQSDGNIQYFGAGTRLSVL.

This clonotype has a count of ten or more. The rearrangement joins TRBV12-3 or TRBV12-4 to TRBJ2-1; weak D call: TRBD1 (6 bases). The CDR3 runs to 18 residues. Between the trimmed V and J ends, which lost 1 base and 2 bases, there was a span of 18 bases. The CDR3 DNA is TGTGCCAGCAGTTTAGGGAGGACAGACCCCTCCACCTACAATGAGCAGTTCTTC. It encodes CASSLGRTDPSTYNEQFF.

There are a few counts of this clonotype. The germline gene is not matched at one end of the junction; a read error may be the cause. The CDR3 protein is CASTPKPPQPNQPQHF. Here the CDR3 DNA reads TGTGCTAGCACACCTAAGCCGCCACAGCCCAATCAGCCCCAGCATTTT. This sequence joins TRBV7-7 and TRBJ1-5; no clear D. The CDR3 has 16 amino acids. The germline gives CDR1 SSHAT, CDR2 FNYEAQ (reference sequence). Full variable domain (rest looked up from reference TRBV7-7 and TRBJ1-5): GAGVSQSPRYKVTKRGQDVTLRCDPISSHATLYWYQQALGQGPEFLTYFNYEAQPDKSGLPSDRFSAERPEGSISTLTIQRTEQRDSAMYRCASTPKPPQPNQPQHFGDGTRLSIL.

This clonotype was found many times. V is TRBV28 and J is TRBJ2-1, with 9 nucleotides matching TRBD1. Germline V lookup: CDR1 MDHEN, CDR2 SYDVKM. The J segment lost 3 bases and the V segment lost 7 bases, leaving 4 bases of the junction unmatched. The CDR3 consists of 14 residues. CDR3 in amino acids: CASNTGQGYNEQFF. The CDR3 DNA is TGTGCCAGCAATACGGGACAGGGCTACAATGAGCAGTTCTTC. Full variable domain (missing parts from reference TRBV28 and TRBJ2-1): DVKVTQSSRYLVKRTGEKVFLECVQDMDHENMFWYRQDPGLGLRLIYFSYDVKMKEKGDIPEGYSVSREKKERFSLILESASTNQTSMYLCASNTGQGYNEQFFGPGTRLTVL.

In its sample, this clonotype was seen a few times. This chain joins TRBV19 and TRBJ1-6; possibly TRBD1 for D (6 bases). V was pared by 6 bases and J by 8 bases, with 23 bases between. Germline CDR1 reads LNHDA; CDR2 reads SQIVND (reference sequence). This CDR3 has 17 residues. CDR3 sequence (DNA): TGTGCCAGTAGCATCCGTATAACTCAGGGGAACGATTCACCCCTCCACTTT. Protein sequence: CASSIRITQGNDSPLHF.

This clonotype showed up many times. The chain carries TRBV30 and TRBJ2-5; 7 bases fit TRBD2. The CDR3 totals 14 residues. With V trimmed by 0 bases and J by 2 bases, 3 bases remained unmatched. Germline V gene lookup returns CDR1 GTSNPN and CDR2 SVGIG (reference sequence). CDR3 nucleotide sequence: TGTGCCTGGAGTGTCCTGGGGGGGCAAGAGACCCAGTACTTC. Translation gives CAWSVLGGQETQYF.

This clonotype was seen ten or more times. The chain links TRBV6-5 to TRBJ1-5; D not certain. CDR3 length equals 13 residues. The V gene's germline CDR1 is MNHEY and CDR2 SVGAGI. V was pared by 2 bases and J by 5 bases, with 7 bases between. In DNA form, the CDR3 reads TGTGCCAGCAGTTACGACGACGATCAGCCCCAGCATTTT. This gives the protein CASSYDDDQPQHF.